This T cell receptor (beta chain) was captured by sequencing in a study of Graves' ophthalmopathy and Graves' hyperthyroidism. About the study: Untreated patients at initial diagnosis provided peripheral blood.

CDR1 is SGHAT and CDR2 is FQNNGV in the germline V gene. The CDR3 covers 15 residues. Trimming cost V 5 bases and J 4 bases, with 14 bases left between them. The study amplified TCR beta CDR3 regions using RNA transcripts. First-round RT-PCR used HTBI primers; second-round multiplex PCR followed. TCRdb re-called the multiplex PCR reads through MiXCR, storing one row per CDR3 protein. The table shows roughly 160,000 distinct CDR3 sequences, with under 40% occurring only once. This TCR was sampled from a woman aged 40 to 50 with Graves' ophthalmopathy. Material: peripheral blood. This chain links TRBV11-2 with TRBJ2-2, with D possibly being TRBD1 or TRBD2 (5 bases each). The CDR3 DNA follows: TGTGCCAGCAGCCCTAGGGGCAGCGGCACCGGGGAGCTGTTTTTT. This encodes CASSPRGSGTGELFF. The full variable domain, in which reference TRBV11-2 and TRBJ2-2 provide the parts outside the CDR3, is EAGVAQSPRYKIIEKRQSVAFWCNPISGHATLYWYQQILGQGPKLLIQFQNNGVVDDSQLPKDRFSAERLKGVDSTLKIQPAKLEDSAVYLCASSPRGSGTGELFFGEGSRLTVL.